Sequencing of this T cell receptor (beta chain) was carried out in a study of T cell responses to AZD1222 COVID-19 vaccine. Study-wide results and limits: Epitopes outside B.1.351 and B.1.1.7 mutated regions reportedly drew nearly half of spike TCRs. Repertoire samples came only from after the peak T cell response. Spike was spanned by vaccine-associated CD4 TCRs, which were dominant at 160-218 and 743-854. Recipients of AZD1222 seropositive at baseline numbered only 5 or 6.

Remarks on this clone: Antigen unknown.

Sequencing was performed with immunoSEQ multiplex PCR; in TCRdb, only in-frame clones are kept and a portion is missing. The sample lists about 130,000 clones, 94% occurring once. In germline, CDR1 is MDHEN, CDR2 SYDVKM. This CDR3 is 14 amino acids long. Trimming removed 7 bases from V and 6 bases from J; junction bases left unmatched: 9. The TCR sequence derives from an adult in good health. V and J are TRBV28 and TRBJ2-4; 7 nucleotides line up with TRBD2. Sequencing used peripheral blood, obtained on day 0 of AZD1222 vaccination. CDR3 in amino acids: CASTPRVAGNIQYF. The CDR3 DNA sequence: TGTGCCAGCACTCCGAGGGTAGCGGGAAACATTCAGTACTTC.